The 15 T cell receptor beta chains below come from one sample, sequenced in a study of shared clonotypes between healthy human individuals. Clones were sequenced by immunoSEQ multiplex PCR, and TCRdb holds only the in-frame ones, with some missing. Of millions of clones listed, more than 85% are singletons. The specimen was naive CD4+ T cells from PBMCs. Subset meaning: CD45RA+ positively selected. Every receptor here comes from a young man in good health. Some clones in this sample may be carry-over from other donors' samples.

The chain couples TRBV6-1 to TRBJ1-2, with 7 bases lining up with TRBD1. The CDR3 is 13 residues long. Germline CDR1 reads MNHNS; CDR2 reads SASEGT. V dropped 7 bases and J dropped 7; count of bases not matched to a gene: 9. Here the CDR3 reads CASKTGTVVGYTF. CDR3 sequence (DNA): TGTGCCAGCAAGACTGGGACAGTGGTTGGCTACACCTTC.

The chain employs TRBV7-3 and TRBJ2-4, with a tentative D call TRBD1 (6 bases). V lost 2 bases and J lost 0, with 8 bases in between. The CDR3 contains 15 residues. Germline V lookup: CDR1 SGHTA, CDR2 FQGTGA. CDR3 bases: TGTGCCAGCAGCTTACAGGGGCTAGCCAAAAACATTCAGTACTTC. It yields the protein CASSLQGLAKNIQYF.

This clone appeared a single time. The chain has TRBV5-6 and TRBJ1-1; D is unclear. This CDR3 is built from 13 residues. Deletions cut 4 bases from V and 6 bases from J, with 13 bases between. Germline-derived CDR1 and CDR2 are SGHDT and YYEEEE. This CDR3 reads CASSAGRRAEAFF. The CDR3 coding sequence is TGTGCCAGCAGCGCTGGACGGAGAGCTGAAGCTTTCTTT.

Comments on this clone: Other DNA sequences in this sample translate to the same CDR3. The chain carries TRBV28 and TRBJ1-2; 10 nucleotides agree with TRBD1. The CDR3 has 14 amino acids. The germline gives CDR1 MDHEN, CDR2 SYDVKM. The trim removed 3 bases at V and 5 bases at J, leaving 3 bases unmatched. This CDR3 is CASSLTGGDYGYTF. CDR3 bases: TGTGCCAGCAGTTTGACAGGGGGCGATTATGGCTACACCTTC.

This clone appeared a few times. Additional DNA sequences in this sample encode the identical CDR3. This chain uses TRBV29-1 with TRBJ1-1; perhaps TRBD1 as D (6 bases). Trimming left V 6 bases short and J 0 bases short, with 11 bases between. This CDR3 has 13 amino acids. Germline V gene data show CDR1 as SQVTM and CDR2 as ANQGSEA. The CDR3 DNA sequence: TGCAGCGTGGGACAACTCCTGAACACTGAAGCTTTCTTT. As protein: CSVGQLLNTEAFF.

The table lists this clone with a count of one. The V and J genes are TRBV25-1 and TRBJ1-1; D is possibly TRBD1 (5 bases). Between the trimmed V and J ends, which lost 1 base and 3 bases, there was a span of 12 bases. This CDR3 is built from 15 residues. Germline CDR1 reads MGHDK; CDR2 reads SYGVNS. CDR3 protein: CASSEWGGIDTEAFF. CDR3 nucleotide sequence: TGTGCCAGCAGTGAATGGGGGGGGATCGACACTGAAGCTTTCTTT.

The V call is TRBV7-2, the J call TRBJ2-2; 14 bases are shared with TRBD2. CDR3 length: 18 residues. The junction had 16 bases not matched to a gene; V was cut back by 5 bases and J by 11 bases. Germline assignment: CDR1 SGHTA and CDR2 FQGNSA. The CDR3 reads CASSPKTSGRASSGELFF. The CDR3 nucleotides read TGTGCCAGCAGCCCAAAGACTAGCGGGAGGGCGAGTAGTGGCGAGCTGTTTTTT.

The chain joins TRBV6-1 to TRBJ1-5; 7 positions match TRBD1. This CDR3 contains 13 residues. Trimming took 6 bases from V and 6 from J; bases not matched to a gene: 5. Per the germline V gene, CDR1 is MNHNS and CDR2 is SASEGT. CDR3 sequence: CASSDRDGQPQHF. The CDR3 nucleotides read TGTGCCAGCAGCGACAGGGACGGTCAGCCCCAGCATTTT.

The V gene is TRBV7-6, the J gene TRBJ2-7, with D perhaps given as TRBD1 or TRBD2 (5 bases each). Germline loops: CDR1 SGHVS, CDR2 FNYEAQ. The V end lost 7 bases, the J end lost 3 bases, and 13 bases lay between the germline ends. This CDR3 region has 13 residues. CDR3 bases: TGTGCCAGCACCTCGTGGGGGAGCTACGAGCAGTACTTC. Translation: CASTSWGSYEQYF.

With respect to this clone: At the DNA level, this CDR3 is encoded by other sequences in the same sample as well. The genes are TRBV28 and TRBJ2-7; no reliable D call. Germline assignment: CDR1 MDHEN and CDR2 SYDVKM. The CDR3 loop spans 12 amino acids. Trimming stripped 4 bases from V and 2 bases from J, with 6 bases between. The CDR3 loop reads CASSSPTYEQYF. Written as DNA, the CDR3 is TGTGCCAGCAGTTCGCCCACCTACGAGCAGTACTTC.

This chain links TRBV4-2 with TRBJ2-1; 10 nucleotides line up with TRBD2. Germline values: CDR1 LGHNA, CDR2 YNFKEQ. The CDR3 runs 21 residues. J gave up 6 bases and V 0 bases, and 20 bases lay outside the gene matches. This CDR3 reads CASSQDPPAGGSGRRSNEQFF. The DNA for the CDR3 is TGTGCCAGCAGCCAAGATCCCCCGGCGGGAGGTAGCGGGAGGAGGAGCAATGAGCAGTTCTTC.

V usage is TRBV4-2 and J usage is TRBJ2-7, with a tentative D call TRBD1 (5 bases). CDR3 length: 13 amino acids. Looked up from germline, CDR1 is LGHNA and CDR2 is YNFKEQ. The V end was cut by 0 bases, the J end by 9 bases, with 12 bases between. The CDR3 is CASSQDREFGQYF. CDR3 DNA sequence: TGTGCCAGCAGCCAAGACAGGGAATTTGGGCAGTACTTC.

This chain links TRBV9 with TRBJ2-1; 9 bases map to TRBD2. Germline loops: CDR1 SGDLS, CDR2 YYNGEE. The CDR3 totals 14 residues. Trimming at V came to 0 bases and at J to 13 bases, leaving 8 bases not matched to a gene. The CDR3 spells CASSVEGSGSHQFF. The CDR3, as DNA: TGTGCCAGCAGCGTAGAGGGTAGCGGGAGCCATCAGTTCTTC.

With regard to this clone: The sample has other DNA sequences that encode this CDR3 too. This chain links TRBV5-1 with TRBJ1-1; 8 nucleotides agree with TRBD1. The CDR3 spans 13 residues. The germline V gene encodes CDR1 SGHRS and CDR2 YFSETQ. V dropped 3 bases and J dropped 5; count of bases not matched to a gene: 3. The CDR3 sequence: CASSSGQGTEAFF. Written as DNA, the CDR3 is TGCGCCAGCAGCTCCGGACAGGGTACTGAAGCTTTCTTT.

V is TRBV7-8 and J is TRBJ2-3, with 8 nucleotides matching TRBD1. Germline CDR1 SGHVS, CDR2 FQNEAQ. V shed 8 bases, J shed 5 bases, and the junction held 12 bases outside the gene matches. This CDR3 contains 15 residues. The CDR3 bases are TGTGCCAGCCGCAAGACAGGGGCCATGGGAGATACGCAGTATTTT. This translates into CASRKTGAMGDTQYF.